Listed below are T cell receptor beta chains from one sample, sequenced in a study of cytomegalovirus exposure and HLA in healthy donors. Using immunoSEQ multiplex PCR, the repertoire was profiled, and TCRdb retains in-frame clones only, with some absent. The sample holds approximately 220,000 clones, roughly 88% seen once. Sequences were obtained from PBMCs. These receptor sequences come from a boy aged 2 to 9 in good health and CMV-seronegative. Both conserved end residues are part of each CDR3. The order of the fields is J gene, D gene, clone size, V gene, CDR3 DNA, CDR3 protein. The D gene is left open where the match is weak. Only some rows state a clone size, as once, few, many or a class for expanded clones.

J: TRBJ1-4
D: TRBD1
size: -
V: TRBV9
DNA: TGTGCCAGCAGCGTAAACCCGGGACAGCCTACCGAAAAACTGTTTTTT
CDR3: CASSVNPGQPTEKLFF

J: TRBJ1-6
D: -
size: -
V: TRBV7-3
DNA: TGTGCCAGCAGCTTAACAGAGGGTAGCGCCCTCCACTTT
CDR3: CASSLTEGSALHF

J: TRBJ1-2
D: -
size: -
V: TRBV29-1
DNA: TGCAGCGTTGAAGACCCCACCAGGGATTATGGCTACACCTTC
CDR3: CSVEDPTRDYGYTF

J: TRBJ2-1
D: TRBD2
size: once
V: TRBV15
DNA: TGTGCCACCAGCAGAGTGGCGGGAGCGCAGTTCTTC
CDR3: CATSRVAGAQFF

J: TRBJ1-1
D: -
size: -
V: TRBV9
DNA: TGTGCCAGCACCGTGGCGGAAAGACGGGACACTGAAGCTTTCTTT
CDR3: CASTVAERRDTEAFF

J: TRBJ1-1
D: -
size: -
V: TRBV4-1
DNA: TGCGCCAGCAGCCAAGGGGTGACAGTGATGAACACTGAAGCTTTCTTT
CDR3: CASSQGVTVMNTEAFF

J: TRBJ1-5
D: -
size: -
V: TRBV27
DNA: TGTGCCAGCAGTTTAACACAGGGAAATCAGCCCCAGCATTTT
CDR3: CASSLTQGNQPQHF

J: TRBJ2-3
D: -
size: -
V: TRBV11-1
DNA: TGTGCCAGCAGCTTAGTGGGGGGGCTGACAGATACGCAGTATTTT
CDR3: CASSLVGGLTDTQYF

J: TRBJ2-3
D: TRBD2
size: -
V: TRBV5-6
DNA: TGTGCCAGCAGCTTGCATCCTAGCGGGGGGCTAGATACGCAGTATTTT
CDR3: CASSLHPSGGLDTQYF

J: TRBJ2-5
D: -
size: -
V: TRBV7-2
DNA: TGTGCCAGCAGCTTAGTTCCAGAGGTAGGGACCCAGTACTTC
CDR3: CASSLVPEVGTQYF

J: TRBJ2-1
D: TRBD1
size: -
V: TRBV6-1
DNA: TGTGCCAGCAGTGCCGACAGGGGATATGAGCAGTTCTTC
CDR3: CASSADRGYEQFF

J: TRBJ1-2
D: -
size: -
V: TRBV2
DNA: TGTGCCAGCACCCCCCGAGGAGTCTACTATGGCTACACCTTC
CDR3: CASTPRGVYYGYTF

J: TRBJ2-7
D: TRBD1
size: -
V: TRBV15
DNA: TGTGCCACCAGCAGTAAAGGGACAGGGTTTAACGAGCAGTACTTC
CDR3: CATSSKGTGFNEQYF

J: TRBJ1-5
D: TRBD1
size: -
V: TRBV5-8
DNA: TGTGCCAGCAGCTTGGACTGGGGACAGGCCTTTAATCAGCCCCAGCATTTT
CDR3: CASSLDWGQAFNQPQHF

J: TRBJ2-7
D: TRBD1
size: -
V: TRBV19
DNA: TGTGCCAGTGGCAGGGGCGGGACAGGGAGCCACGAGCAGTACTTC
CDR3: CASGRGGTGSHEQYF

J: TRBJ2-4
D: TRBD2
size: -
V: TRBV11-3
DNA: TGTGCCAGCAGCTTAAATAGCGGGGGACCAAACATTCAGTACTTC
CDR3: CASSLNSGGPNIQYF

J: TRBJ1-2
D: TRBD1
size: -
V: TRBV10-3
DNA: TGTGCCATCACCCCGGGACAGGGTCTCTATGGCTACACCTTC
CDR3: CAITPGQGLYGYTF